The 6 T cell receptor beta chains listed next were all sequenced from one sample in a study of cytomegalovirus exposure and HLA in healthy donors (dated by TCRdb to 2016 to 2017). Libraries were built with the immunoSEQ multiplex PCR assay. For the multiplex PCR, a mixture combining 60 forward primers for TCR Vbeta segments and 13 reverse primers for TCR Jbeta segments was used. Here the immuneACCESS table is served through TCRdb, limited to in-frame sequences with V and J called. Missing clones are a known gap in these copies; in checked studies unresolved V genes cover under half, and the rest lacks a known reason. The sample's table covers roughly 100,000 clones. 0.45% to 0.6% of the sample comes from the top ten. The sample taken for sequencing was PBMCs. These receptors were taken from a man in his fifties in good health and CMV-seronegative.

The chain uses TRBV27 and TRBJ2-3, with 12 bases lining up with TRBD2. Germline V lookup: CDR1 MNHEY, CDR2 SMNVEV (reference sequence). The length of the CDR3 is 16 residues. The V and J ends lost 4 bases and 2 bases, in that order; junction bases with no gene match: 4. CDR3 nucleotide sequence: TGTGCCAGCAGTTCGCGGACTAGCGGGAACACAGATACGCAGTATTTT. Amino acids: CASSSRTSGNTDTQYF.

The chain couples TRBV19 to TRBJ1-5, with D possibly being TRBD1 (5 bases). V was shortened by 0 bases and J by 6 bases, with 18 bases between the two germline ends. Germline V lookup: CDR1 LNHDA, CDR2 SQIVND (reference sequence). The CDR3 runs 17 residues. CDR3 sequence reads: CASSIEVGGPRGQPQHF. For the CDR3, the DNA is TGTGCCAGTAGTATAGAGGTGGGGGGTCCTAGGGGTCAGCCCCAGCATTTT.

The J gene is TRBJ1-1, the V gene TRBV7-6; a weak D match, TRBD1 (6 bases). CDR3 length: 14 residues. V was clipped by 6 bases and J by 3 bases, with 14 bases between them. CDR1 is SGHVS, CDR2 FNYEAQ, per germline. CDR3 amino acids: CASRSRPGDTEAFF. As DNA, the CDR3 is TGTGCCAGCAGGTCCCGACCAGGGGACACTGAAGCTTTCTTT.

The chain carries TRBV11-2 and TRBJ2-3; D may be TRBD1 (5 bases). Trimming took 2 bases from V and 1 from J, leaving 7 bases between them. Germline V gene sequence: CDR1 SGHAT, CDR2 FQNNGV. CDR3 length: 14 amino acids. The CDR3 protein is CASSLWGGTDTQYF. The CDR3 DNA is TGTGCCAGCAGCTTATGGGGCGGCACAGATACGCAGTATTTT.

The V call is TRBV7-9, the J call TRBJ2-6; maybe TRBD1 (5 bases). V lost 7 bases to trimming and J lost 4 bases, with 17 bases between them. The CDR3 runs to 16 residues. Germline V CDR1 and CDR2: SEHNR, FQNEAQ (reference sequence). The CDR3 region has the DNA TGTGCCAGCACTATCAACCCAGGGCCCGGGGCCAACGTCCTGACTTTC. Translating it yields CASTINPGPGANVLTF.

V and J are TRBV6-6 and TRBJ1-5; 9 positions match TRBD1. The CDR3 covers 15 residues. Germline CDR1 is MNHNY and CDR2 is SVGAGI (reference sequence). The V segment lost 2 bases and the J segment 5 bases; nucleotides outside the gene matches: 4. The CDR3 spells CASSYEGQGYQPQHF. For the CDR3, the DNA is TGTGCCAGCAGTTACGAGGGACAGGGATATCAGCCCCAGCATTTT.